The 23 T cell receptor beta chains reported below all come from one sample, sequenced in a study of cytomegalovirus exposure and HLA in healthy donors. The PCR employed 60 Vbeta primers together with 13 Jbeta primers. This table comes from immunoSEQ multiplex PCR, and its TCRdb copy is limited to in-frame clones, with some not included. The sample comprises approximately 100,000 clones, 65% to 80% of which are singletons, and 3% to 4% rests with the top ten. The specimen was PBMCs. The receptors were gathered from a woman aged 50 to 65 in good health and CMV-seropositive.

This clone was seen a handful of times. V and J are TRBV7-6 and TRBJ1-1; D gene ambiguous. Trimming removed 5 bases at V and 1 base at J, with 14 bases between. Germline V gene lookup returns CDR1 SGHVS and CDR2 FNYEAQ. The CDR3 consists of 15 residues. The chain's CDR3 is CASSNYLGRNTEAFF. For the CDR3, the DNA is TGTGCCAGCAGCAACTATTTGGGGAGGAACACTGAAGCTTTCTTT.

V and J are TRBV5-6 and TRBJ1-2, with 11 bases identical to TRBD1. The CDR3 sequence is 17 residues long. CDR1 and CDR2 (germline): SGHDT, YYEEEE. Trimming at V came to 0 bases and at J to 4 bases, leaving 8 bases not matched to a gene. CDR3 region: CASSLAGQGAISYGYTF. CDR3 DNA sequence: TGTGCCAGCAGCTTGGCCGGACAGGGGGCAATCAGCTATGGCTACACCTTC.

The J gene is TRBJ2-5, the V gene TRBV7-9, with D possibly being TRBD2 (5 bases). Trimming removed 5 bases from V and 2 bases from J, with 12 bases in between. The CDR3 is made up of 14 amino acids. Germline lookup yields CDR1 SEHNR and CDR2 FQNEAQ (reference sequence). CDR3 region: CASSQWERQETQYF. The CDR3 bases are TGTGCCAGCAGCCAATGGGAGAGGCAAGAGACCCAGTACTTC.

The chain recombines TRBV13 with TRBJ2-3, with D uncertain. This CDR3 is 15 amino acids long. Trimming pared 5 bases from V and 0 bases from J, leaving 12 bases between. Germline-derived CDR1 and CDR2 are PRHDT and FYEKMQ (reference sequence). CDR3 loop: CASSRLGASTDTQYF. The CDR3 DNA reads TGTGCCAGCAGCCGTCTGGGCGCTAGCACAGATACGCAGTATTTT.

V usage is TRBV7-9 and J usage is TRBJ2-2; D gene ambiguous. The CDR3 consists of 16 residues. Trimming left V 1 base short and J 6 bases short, with 15 bases between. Germline V gene lookup returns CDR1 SEHNR and CDR2 FQNEAQ (reference sequence). The CDR3 nucleotides are TGTGCCAGCAGCTTAGTTCTGGGCCATCCATCCGGGGAGCTGTTTTTT. It is translated as CASSLVLGHPSGELFF.

J is TRBJ1-3 and V is TRBV4-1; no clear D. With 4 bases removed from V and 4 bases from J, the gap between germline ends came to 14 bases. Germline values: CDR1 MGHRA, CDR2 YSYEKL. The CDR3 loop spans 15 amino acids. The CDR3: CASSPFGLSGNTIYF. Written as DNA, the CDR3 is TGCGCCAGCAGCCCATTCGGACTTTCAGGAAACACCATATATTTT.

This chain uses TRBV9 with TRBJ2-1, with 7 bases identical to TRBD2. Germline CDR1 is SGDLS and CDR2 is YYNGEE. Trimming cost V 3 bases and J 7 bases; bases outside gene matches: 4. CDR3 length: 13 amino acids. The CDR3 bases are TGTGCCAGCAGCGCCTTTAGCGGGAATGAGCAGTTCTTC. It is translated as CASSAFSGNEQFF.

This chain joins TRBV7-2 and TRBJ1-2, with 9 positions matching TRBD1. With V trimmed by 5 bases and J by 7 bases, 14 bases remained unmatched. The CDR3 length is 16 residues. Germline V gene data show CDR1 as SGHTA and CDR2 as FQGNSA. CDR3 residues: CASSAYRDRALTGYTF. For the CDR3, the DNA is TGTGCCAGCAGCGCCTATAGGGACAGGGCTTTAACTGGCTACACCTTC.

This clone was seen a few times. The chain joins TRBV4-2 to TRBJ1-2; D not resolved. CDR3 length: 12 amino acids. In germline, CDR1 is LGHNA, CDR2 YNFKEQ. Trimming took 10 bases from V and 2 from J, leaving 11 bases between them. DNA for the CDR3: TGTGCCACCGTATCCGGGAACTATGGCTACACCTTC. Its protein is CATVSGNYGYTF.

Here the CDR3 DNA reads TGCGCCAGCAGCTATCACGAAGGGAGTGGCTACACCTTC. As protein: CASSYHEGSGYTF. V and J are TRBV5-1 and TRBJ1-2; no definite D call. This CDR3 has 13 amino acids. V was shortened by 3 bases and J by 7 bases, with 13 bases between the two germline ends. Germline CDR1 is SGHRS and CDR2 is YFSETQ.

The chain has TRBV4-2 and TRBJ1-2; TRBD1 is a possible D gene (6 bases). Trimming left V 4 bases short and J 0 bases short, with 12 bases between. Germline CDR1 is LGHNA and CDR2 is YNFKEQ. The CDR3 runs 15 residues. The CDR3 coding sequence is TGTGCCAGCAGCCCTCGGGACATATCTAACTATGGCTACACCTTC. Translation: CASSPRDISNYGYTF.

The gene calls are TRBV4-2 and TRBJ1-4, with D uncertain. The V end was cut by 2 bases, the J end by 3 bases, with 13 bases between. Germline lookup yields CDR1 LGHNA and CDR2 YNFKEQ. The CDR3 totals 16 residues. CDR3 region: CASSQTPFAANEKLFF. Written as DNA, the CDR3 is TGTGCCAGCAGCCAAACCCCTTTCGCGGCTAATGAAAAACTGTTTTTT.

The genes are TRBV5-4 and TRBJ1-2; possibly TRBD1 for D (6 bases). The CDR3 is 14 amino acids. Germline CDR1 SGHNT, CDR2 YYREEE (reference sequence). The V and J ends lost 4 bases and 4 bases respectively, with 14 bases between them. The CDR3 is CASSLGGGSYGYTF. The CDR3 DNA follows: TGTGCCAGCAGCCTAGGGGGAGGGTCCTATGGCTACACCTTC. The whole variable domain, remainder taken from reference TRBV5-4 and TRBJ1-2, is ETGVTQSPTHLIKTRGQQVTLRCSSQSGHNTVSWYQQALGQGPQFIFQYYREEENGRGNFPPRFSGLQFPNYSSELNVNALELDDSALYLCASSLGGGSYGYTFGSGTRLTVV.

The chain is built from TRBV10-3 and TRBJ2-3; the D is unclear. Trimming shortened V by 0 bases and J by 1 base, and 11 bases separated the two germline ends. CDR1 and CDR2 from the germline V gene are ENHRY and SYGVKD. The CDR3 has 16 amino acids. The CDR3 sequence: CAISESSPFRTDTQYF. CDR3 coding DNA: TGTGCCATCAGTGAGTCGAGTCCATTTCGCACAGATACGCAGTATTTT.

V usage is TRBV5-4 and J usage is TRBJ2-7, with 9 bases matching TRBD1. This CDR3 contains 15 residues. The germline V gene has CDR1 SGHNT and CDR2 YYREEE (reference sequence). The trim removed 4 bases at V and 6 bases at J, leaving 11 bases unmatched. CDR3 loop: CASSKQDRGRTEQYF. DNA for the CDR3: TGTGCCAGCAGCAAACAGGACAGGGGACGGACCGAGCAGTACTTC.

The chain employs TRBV5-6 and TRBJ2-7; the D gene is possibly TRBD2 (6 bases). The CDR3 is 13 amino acids. Trimming removed 0 bases from V and 6 bases from J, with 10 bases in between. CDR1 is SGHDT, CDR2 YYEEEE, per germline. The DNA of the CDR3 is TGTGCCAGCAGCTTGGGTCGGGGGACCGAGCAGTACTTC. This codes for CASSLGRGTEQYF.

This rearrangement joins TRBV6-1 to TRBJ2-5; D possibly corresponds to TRBD2 (5 bases). The CDR3 sequence is 14 residues long. With 6 bases removed from V and 3 bases from J, the gap between germline ends came to 14 bases. Germline V gives CDR1 MNHNS, CDR2 SASEGT. The CDR3, as DNA: TGTGCCAGCAGGGAGGCAACTAAAGAAGAGACCCAGTACTTC. It yields the protein CASREATKEETQYF.

V gene TRBV15 combines with J gene TRBJ2-1, with D possibly matching TRBD2 (6 bases). V was cut by 3 bases and J by 7 bases, with 16 bases left in between. CDR3 length: 15 amino acids. Germline V gene sequence: CDR1 LNHNV, CDR2 YYDKDF (reference sequence). The CDR3 is CATSRVGLNGNEQFF. The CDR3 nucleotides are TGTGCCACCAGCAGGGTGGGACTGAACGGGAATGAGCAGTTCTTC.

This rearrangement joins TRBV18 to TRBJ2-6; no reliable D call. The CDR3 has 18 residues. In germline, CDR1 is KGHSH, CDR2 LQKENI. V shed 1 base and J shed 0 bases, with 13 bases lying between them. For the CDR3, the DNA is TGTGCCAGCTCACCACGACATACCAGCATCTCTGGGGCCAACGTCCTGACTTTC. Its translation: CASSPRHTSISGANVLTF.

This clone was seen a few times. The chain couples TRBV2 to TRBJ1-5, with unresolved D. This CDR3 contains 13 residues. With 7 bases removed from V and 0 bases from J, the gap between germline ends came to 7 bases. Germline CDR1 and CDR2: SNHLY and FYNNEI. CDR3 amino acids: CASTGNSNQPQHF. For the CDR3, the DNA is TGTGCCAGCACGGGTAATAGCAATCAGCCCCAGCATTTT.

V and J are TRBV11-2 and TRBJ1-2; 11 positions agree with TRBD1. This CDR3 spans 14 amino acids. Germline loops: CDR1 SGHAT, CDR2 FQNNGV. The V segment lost 7 bases and the J segment 7 bases; nucleotides outside the gene matches: 8. The CDR3 protein is CASTPGQGAVGYTF. CDR3 nucleotides: TGTGCCAGCACCCCCGGACAGGGGGCCGTTGGCTACACCTTC. Full variable domain (missing parts from reference TRBV11-2 and TRBJ1-2): EAGVAQSPRYKIIEKRQSVAFWCNPISGHATLYWYQQILGQGPKLLIQFQNNGVVDDSQLPKDRFSAERLKGVDSTLKIQPAKLEDSAVYLCASTPGQGAVGYTFGSGTRLTVV.

The chain links TRBV15 to TRBJ2-7; 9 bases are a match to TRBD2. This CDR3 is built from 14 residues. The junction had 9 bases not matched to a gene; V was cut back by 8 bases and J by 4 bases. CDR1 is LNHNV and CDR2 is YYDKDF in the germline V gene (reference sequence). The CDR3 bases are TGTGCCACCGCCATTAGCGGGAGTGGGTACGAGCAGTACTTC. Translating gives CATAISGSGYEQYF.

This chain connects TRBV5-8 to TRBJ1-1; TRBD1 matches 10 bases. Trimming removed 4 bases from V and 5 bases from J; junction bases left unmatched: 8. There are 15 residues in the CDR3. Germline assignment: CDR1 SGHTS and CDR2 YDEGEE. The CDR3 nucleotides read TGTGCCAGCAGCACGCCGGGACAGGGGATGACTGAAGCTTTCTTT. It specifies CASSTPGQGMTEAFF.